The clone carrying this TCR beta chain came up many times. Through template switching, a universal primer site was introduced, and the cDNA contained unique molecular identifiers. TCRdb analysed the 5' RACE reads with MiXCR anew, one entry per CDR3 protein. The data contain roughly 690,000 distinct CDR3 sequences, 5.5% to 6.5% of them singletons. This record comes from a study of identical twins. CDR3 length equals 14 residues. Germline CDR1 reads SQVTM; CDR2 reads ANQGSEA. V lost 7 bases and J 8 bases, leaving 22 bases between the germline ends. The sequenced sample consisted of naive T cells sorted from blood. The receptor was derived from a man younger than 35 in good health. J is TRBJ2-3 and V is TRBV29-1; D tentatively reads TRBD1 or TRBD2 (7 bases each). The CDR3 DNA follows: TGCAGCGCCCTCCTGGGGGGGACAGCGGGTACGCAGTATTTT. This gives the protein CSALLGGTAGTQYF.